Each of the 19 T cell receptor beta chains below was sequenced from the same sample in a study of post-analysis software for immune sequencing data. These receptors' antigens are unknown. Study conclusions and caveats: Relative to controls, patients had roughly five TRBV segments at higher frequency, with TRBV5-6, TRBV5-1 and TRBV20-1 among these.

Unique molecular identifiers were present in the TCR beta cDNA libraries. From the PCR reads, TCRdb called clonotypes with MiXCR, one entry per CDR3 protein. Among 350,000 to 500,000 distinct CDR3 sequences listed, 39% were seen once. Input material: blood. The source of these receptors is a girl aged 2 to 9 with multiple sclerosis.

This clonotype occurred a few times. The V gene is TRBV28, the J gene TRBJ2-1, with D tentatively TRBD2 (7 bases). This CDR3 is built from 15 residues. Deletions cut 7 bases from V and 4 bases from J, with 17 bases between. Germline V gene lookup returns CDR1 MDHEN and CDR2 SYDVKM. The CDR3: CASNIGGETYNEQFF. DNA for the CDR3: TGTGCCAGCAACATAGGGGGGGAGACGTACAATGAGCAGTTCTTC.

CDR3 nucleotide sequence: TGTGCCAGCAGTTTTCATGGACAGGGAACCTATGGCTACACCTTC. Residues: CASSFHGQGTYGYTF. V and J are TRBV12-3 or TRBV12-4 and TRBJ1-2; 8 bases map to TRBD1. The CDR3 is made up of 15 amino acids. V trimming: 3 bases; J trimming: 4 bases; junction bases outside the gene matches: 7.

This clonotype was seen a handful of times. V usage is TRBV7-2 and J usage is TRBJ2-3, with 11 bases matching TRBD2. The CDR3 runs to 19 residues. V lost 5 bases, J lost 5 bases, and 18 bases stayed unmatched. The germline gives CDR1 SGHTA, CDR2 FQGNSA. The CDR3 spells CASSVRHRLAGGWRDTQYF. Here the CDR3 DNA reads TGTGCCAGCAGCGTCCGGCACCGCCTAGCGGGAGGTTGGAGAGATACGCAGTATTTT.

The V call is TRBV12-3 or TRBV12-4, the J call TRBJ2-5, with D uncertain. Trimming took 4 bases from V and 0 from J, leaving 12 bases between them. The CDR3 runs to 15 residues. The CDR3 spells CASSSSGRNQETQYF. The CDR3 DNA is TGTGCCAGCAGTTCCTCCGGACGGAACCAAGAGACCCAGTACTTC.

In regard to this clonotype: The junction departs from the called germline gene at one end, perhaps through a read error. The genes are TRBV7-9 and TRBJ2-5, with D unclear. Germline V gives CDR1 SEHNR, CDR2 FQNEAQ (reference sequence). The CDR3 loop spans 11 amino acids. The CDR3 nucleotides read TGTGCCTGCAGCTTAGTCCAGACCCAGTACTTC. Its translation: CACSLVQTQYF.

This clonotype was recorded a few times. This chain joins TRBV5-6 and TRBJ2-7; D possibly matches TRBD1 or TRBD2 (6 bases each). CDR1 is SGHDT, CDR2 YYEEEE, per germline. The V gene lost 2 bases and the J gene lost 6 bases, with 12 bases spanning the gap. The length of the CDR3 is 13 residues. The CDR3 bases are TGTGCCAGCAGCTTTCCGGGGGCGACCGAGCAGTACTTC. It specifies CASSFPGATEQYF. The entire variable domain, with the rest obtained from reference TRBV5-6 and TRBJ2-7, is as follows: DAGVTQSPTHLIKTRGQQVTLRCSPKSGHDTVSWYQQALGQGPQFIFQYYEEEERQRGNFPDRFSGHQFPNYSSELNVNALLLGDSALYLCASSFPGATEQYFGPGTRLTVT.

About this clonotype itself: At one boundary the junction diverges from the germline segment, which might be a read error. The chain combines TRBV7-9 with TRBJ1-5; D remains unclear. Germline CDR1 reads SEHNR; CDR2 reads FQNEAQ (reference sequence). CDR3 length equals 12 residues. Here the CDR3 DNA reads TGTGCCGGCAGCTTCGGGAATCAGCCCCAGCATTTT. It encodes CAGSFGNQPQHF.

This chain joins TRBV5-1 and TRBJ1-5; no reliable D call. The CDR3 totals 15 residues. Germline V gene data show CDR1 as SGHRS and CDR2 as YFSETQ. Trimming shortened V by 4 bases and J by 0 bases, and 11 bases separated the two germline ends. CDR3 sequence: CASSIDSYSNQPQHF. In nucleotides, the CDR3 is TGCGCCAGCAGCATTGACTCCTATAGCAATCAGCCCCAGCATTTT.

This chain links TRBV6-2 or TRBV6-3 with TRBJ1-2; D is ambiguous. The CDR3 contains 13 residues. V gave up 5 bases and J gave up 6 bases, with 13 bases separating them. CDR1 MNHEY and CDR2 SVGEGT come from the germline V gene. The DNA of the CDR3 is TGTGCCAGCAGTGTTGTCATGGGCGATGGCTACACCTTC. This translates into CASSVVMGDGYTF.

The chain's CDR3 is CASSQVAGDLMTRVSYNEQFF. The DNA of the CDR3 is TGCGCCAGCAGCCAAGTTGCGGGGGACTTAATGACTCGGGTGTCCTACAATGAGCAGTTCTTC. V usage is TRBV4-1 and J usage is TRBJ2-1, with 7 bases aligning to TRBD2. V was clipped by 1 base and J by 1 base; unmatched bases: 19. The CDR3 contains 21 residues. The germline gives CDR1 MGHRA, CDR2 YSYEKL.

This clonotype was detected a few times. V and J are TRBV12-3 or TRBV12-4 and TRBJ2-1, with TRBD2 identical over 9 bases. The junction had 3 bases not matched to a gene; V was cut back by 6 bases and J by 0 bases. The length of the CDR3 is 15 residues. The DNA for the CDR3 is TGTGCCAGCAGATATAGCGGGAGCTCCTACAATGAGCAGTTCTTC. Translation gives CASRYSGSSYNEQFF.

This chain connects TRBV28 to TRBJ2-7, with D perhaps TRBD2 (7 bases). Near its end, the DNA agrees better with TRBJ2-5, so the J call may be wrong. Looked up from germline, CDR1 is MDHEN and CDR2 is SYDVKM. CDR3 length: 14 residues. DNA for the CDR3: TGTGCCAGCAGTTTTGGGGGGGCGGCTGAGACCCAGTACTTC. This sequence encodes CASSFGGAAETQYF.

J is TRBJ2-5 and V is TRBV20-1; 8 positions agree with TRBD1. The end of the DNA is better explained by TRBJ2-7, so the J call may be wrong. CDR3 size: 15 residues. Germline CDR1 is DFQATT and CDR2 is SNEGSKA (reference sequence). The CDR3 coding sequence is TGCAGTGCTAGACTAGCCCAGGGGGCCCAACACGAGCAGTACTTC. Encoded protein: CSARLAQGAQHEQYF.

In this sample, this clonotype turned up a few times. The chain uses TRBV7-2 and TRBJ2-3; TRBD1 might be the D (6 bases). V dropped 5 bases and J dropped 2 bases, with 11 bases sitting between them. The CDR3 has 14 amino acids. Germline V gene lookup returns CDR1 SGHTA and CDR2 FQGNSA. The DNA of the CDR3 is TGTGCCAGCAGCCGGGACACCGACACAGATACGCAGTATTTT. Protein: CASSRDTDTDTQYF.

The chain joins TRBV25-1 to TRBJ1-6; possible D gene TRBD1, 5 bases. Trimming pared 6 bases from V and 7 bases from J, leaving 16 bases between. Germline V gene sequence: CDR1 MGHDK, CDR2 SYGVNS. The CDR3 has 15 amino acids. The CDR3 here is CASSPTRDRNSPLHF. The CDR3 DNA sequence: TGTGCCAGCAGCCCCACCAGGGACCGCAATTCACCCCTCCACTTT.

This chain joins TRBV20-1 and TRBJ2-5; possibly TRBD2 for D (6 bases). Germline lookup yields CDR1 DFQATT and CDR2 SNEGSKA (reference sequence). The CDR3 runs 13 residues. V lost 7 bases and J 5 bases, leaving 17 bases between the germline ends. CDR3 in amino acids: CSGQDGGRETQYF. CDR3 sequence (DNA): TGCAGTGGCCAGGACGGGGGACGGGAGACCCAGTACTTC.

The J gene is TRBJ2-7, the V gene TRBV20-1; D gene unclear. V lost 0 bases and J lost 6, with 6 bases in between. This CDR3 is built from 11 residues. Germline lookup yields CDR1 DFQATT and CDR2 SNEGSKA (reference sequence). The CDR3 loop reads CSARDGAEQYF. CDR3 sequence (DNA): TGCAGTGCTAGAGATGGAGCCGAGCAGTACTTC.

CDR3 sequence: CAIWGGVGNQPQHF. CDR3 DNA: TGTGCCATCTGGGGTGGGGTGGGCAATCAGCCCCAGCATTTT. This chain uses TRBV10-3 with TRBJ1-5; no reliable D call. The length of the CDR3 is 14 residues. The V end lost 8 bases, the J end lost 2 bases, and 13 bases lay between the germline ends. In germline, CDR1 is ENHRY, CDR2 SYGVKD.

The chain uses TRBV6-2 or TRBV6-3 and TRBJ2-6, with 8 bases that match TRBD1. Germline loops: CDR1 MNHEY, CDR2 SVGEGT. Unmatched junction bases numbered 12, after V lost 6 bases and J lost 5 bases. The CDR3 length is 17 residues. The CDR3 bases are TGTGCCAGCAGCATCCGTGACAGGGGCCCCAGGGCCAACGTCCTGACTTTC. Translation gives CASSIRDRGPRANVLTF.